This T cell receptor (beta chain) was retrieved from a study of CD8+ T cells in alopecia areata listed by TCRdb under 2018. With regard to the full study: Treated patients were enrolled in an open-label pilot trial of oral tofacitinib, 5 to 10 mg twice daily, for moderate-to-severe alopecia areata. Patients stayed on tofacitinib for 6 to 18 months and then had 6 months of follow-up off drug so that delayed response and recurrence could be assessed. Disease severity in treated patients was measured with the SALT score, which quantifies the percentage of affected scalp surface area. The study used high-throughput TCRbeta sequencing to examine T cell clonal expansion in alopecia areata, in both the C3H/HeJ mouse model and human patients. Scalp tissue and sorted CD4+ and CD8+ peripheral blood T cells from patchy and totalis/universalis alopecia areata patients and from healthy controls were covered by human TCRbeta sequencing. Biopsies were taken from tofacitinib-treated patients at baseline and again at 4 and 24 weeks into treatment, and several of those patients also had a later scalp biopsy. Scalp clonality was compared among normal scalp (n=4), patchy alopecia areata scalp (n=8), and alopecia totalis/universalis scalp (n=8). The RNA source kit depended on sample type: the PAXgene miRNA kit for fixed scalp, the miRNeasy kit for PBMCs, and the RNeasy kit for mouse skin. TCRbeta CDR3 regions were amplified by immunoSEQ multiplex PCR using 35 Vbeta forward and 13 Jbeta reverse primers.

Library construction relied on the immunoSEQ multiplex PCR assay. RNA was extracted from all samples and reverse transcribed into cDNA, which served as template for TCR sequencing. SuperScript III was used to make first-strand cDNA, primed with a 2:1 mix of oligo-dT and random hexamers. A synthetic immune receptor repertoire was used to assess amplification bias, and residual bias was removed computationally. As for the authors' bioinformatics: Raw reads were preprocessed to remove errors, and CDR3 was defined by IMGT conventions from the conserved cysteine to phenylalanine. Clonality was computed as 1 minus the Shannon entropy, with the entropy normalized by log2 of the number of productive unique TCRs. Whether each scalp clone was CD4 or CD8 was inferred by checking scalp TCRbeta sequences against the CD4 and CD8 repertoires from sorted blood. Held by TCRdb, this immuneACCESS table contains in-frame sequences only and omits some clones. Under half of the omission traces to an unresolved V gene where checked; the cause of the rest is unknown. V, J and clone size are those of that table, while D and trimming were read from the DNA. The sample has 85,000 to 110,000 clones on record, approximately 84% of them singletons. Jointly, the top ten make up around 10% of the sample.

The research as a whole found: With tofacitinib, both scalp clonality and the number of expanded CD8+ clones among the top 100 scalp clones went down significantly. Many expanded lesional clones were found to persist in scalp and blood during tofacitinib treatment, and relapse after treatment cessation may be partly explained by this persistence. Because the treated cohort was small and included a single nonresponder, larger studies are needed to assess links between baseline CD8+ expansion and response. Compared with mice, TCR sequences shared between patients were less clear, possibly partly because of HLA diversity across the patient population. Compared with normal scalp, lesional scalp had higher clonality and more expanded CD8+ clones, particularly in alopecia totalis/universalis, a pattern that suggests antigenic drive. Unlike mouse skin, which is dominated by gammadelta T cells, normal human skin has resident alphabeta T cells that are also sequenced, and this complicates analysis of the scalp TCR repertoire.

The treatment or condition label for this specimen denotes: oral pan-JAK inhibitor, 5-10 mg twice daily. Lesional scalp punch biopsies and peripheral blood were obtained from alopecia areata patients. After PBMCs were isolated by density centrifugation and stained for CD3, CD4 and CD8, a FACSAria was used to sort CD4+ and CD8+ T cells. V and J are truncated by 5 bases and 0 bases respectively, leaving an intervening sequence of 14 bases. CDR1 and CDR2 are read off the germline V gene (reference sequence) as SSHAT and FNYEAQ. CDR3 length: 16 amino acids, cysteine to phenylalanine. The kept DNA is CDR3 alone, 48 bases in frame from the first base. This clone was counted once. The specificity of this receptor is unknown. No quality values exist for individual bases; no much larger clone is one base distant.

The clonotype was recovered from a human donor with alopecia areata. This receptor chain uses TRBV7-7 and TRBJ2-1; matching of 5 bases hints at TRBD1 as the D gene. This material consisted of CD8+ T cells sorted from blood, taken around week 31, from a patient treated with tofacitinib. The bases are TGTGCCAGCAGCCCATTTCGACAGAGCTCCTACAATGAGCAGTTCTTC. Its protein product is CASSPFRQSSYNEQFF.